The rows below give T cell receptor beta chains drawn from one sample of a study of shared clonotypes between healthy human individuals. Sequenced by immunoSEQ multiplex PCR; TCRdb stores in-frame clones only, minus some. The repertoire holds some 100,000 clones, with around 68% as singletons. The sample consisted of memory CD8+ T cells sorted from blood. These receptors all come from a woman aged 30 to 39 in good health. Both conserved end residues are part of each CDR3. The order of the fields is CDR3 length, J gene, clone size, D gene, V gene, CDR3 DNA, CDR3 protein. The D gene is left open where the match is weak. The size field is filled for only some rows; it gives once, few, many or a size class.

>17|TRBJ2-2|.|.|TRBV14
TGTGCCAGCAGCCTCTTAAAGGGGCAGGGTAACACCGGGGAGCTGTTTTTT
CASSLLKGQGNTGELFF
>16|TRBJ2-3|.|TRBD1|TRBV5-1
TGCGCCAGCAGCTTGGGACAGGGGGGTAGCACAGATACGCAGTATTTT
CASSLGQGGSTDTQYF
>16|TRBJ2-1|few|TRBD2|TRBV7-9
TGTGCCAGCAGCCCTCCGGGCGGGAGTGCCTACAATGAGCAGTTCTTC
CASSPPGGSAYNEQFF
>17|TRBJ2-3|few|TRBD2|TRBV10-2
TGCGCCAGCAGTGAGGCGATGGAGCGGGAGGGGGCAGATACGCAGTATTTT
CASSEAMEREGADTQYF
>14|TRBJ2-7|.|.|TRBV6-1
TGTGCCAGCTTTAACGGGAGTCCTAGTTACGAGCAGTACTTC
CASFNGSPSYEQYF
>14|TRBJ2-1|.|.|TRBV25-1
TGTGCCAGCAGTCGGCACGGGAGTTTTAATGAGCAGTTCTTC
CASSRHGSFNEQFF
>15|TRBJ2-7|.|TRBD1|TRBV4-2
TGTGCCAGCAGCCAACTTGGGACAGGGGGGCACGAGCAGTACTTC
CASSQLGTGGHEQYF
>17|TRBJ2-2|many|TRBD1|TRBV25-1
TGTGCCAGCAGTGACAGACAGGGGGCCGTGAACACCGGGGAGCTGTTTTTT
CASSDRQGAVNTGELFF
>15|TRBJ2-7|.|.|TRBV19
TGTGCCAGTAGTATTGGGAGATCCAGCTCCTACGAGCAGTACTTC
CASSIGRSSSYEQYF
>11|TRBJ2-7|.|.|TRBV5-1
TGCGCCAGTAAAACTCAGTCCGAGCAGTACTTC
CASKTQSEQYF
>13|TRBJ1-5|.|TRBD1|TRBV19
TGTGCAAGTGGGACAGGGGGCCGTCAGCCCCAGCATTTT
CASGTGGRQPQHF
>13|TRBJ2-7|.|.|TRBV6-1
TGTGCCAGCAGTGAAGGGGGTACCTACGAGCAGTACTTC
CASSEGGTYEQYF
>15|TRBJ2-1|.|TRBD2|TRBV19
TGTGCCAGTAGTACCGGGACTAGCGGCTACAATGAGCAGTTCTTC
CASSTGTSGYNEQFF
>17|TRBJ2-1|many|TRBD2|TRBV10-3
TGTGCCATCAGTGAGTCGATGGCTAGCGGGGACGACAATGAGCAGTTCTTC
CAISESMASGDDNEQFF
>14|TRBJ1-6|.|.|TRBV5-1
TGCGCCTGTCTCGCGGGGCTGGTCATTTCACCCCTCCACTTT
CACLAGLVISPLHF
>14|TRBJ2-7|.|.|TRBV27
TGTGCCAGCAGTTTGGGGTCCTCGGGGGTCGAGCAGTACTTC
CASSLGSSGVEQYF
>13|TRBJ2-2|.|.|TRBV19
TGTGCCAGTAATGTTGGTAACACCGGGGAGCTGTTTTTT
CASNVGNTGELFF
>15|TRBJ2-7|.|TRBD1|TRBV5-1
TGCGCCAGCAGCTTAACGGGACAGGGGGCTTACGAGCAGTACTTC
CASSLTGQGAYEQYF
>17|TRBJ2-7|.|.|TRBV28
TGTGCCAGCAGTTTATCAGGGGAATGGGCCGAAAGGGACGAGCAGTACTTC
CASSLSGEWAERDEQYF
>14|TRBJ2-1|few|TRBD2|TRBV28
TGTGCCAGCACCGTAGCGGGAGTCTACAATGAGCAGTTCTTC
CASTVAGVYNEQFF
>15|TRBJ1-4|many|.|TRBV19
TGTGCCAGTAGGCAGGGTGTGCGTACTAATGAAAAACTGTTTTTT
CASRQGVRTNEKLFF
>14|TRBJ2-2|.|.|TRBV4-1
TGCGCCAGCAGCCATGGGGTCCCATCCGGGGAGCTGTTTTTT
CASSHGVPSGELFF
>14|TRBJ2-7|few|TRBD2|TRBV28
TGTGCCAGCAGTTGGGCCGGGGGGGAATACGAGCAGTACTTC
CASSWAGGEYEQYF
>14|TRBJ1-5|few|.|TRBV4-1
TGCGCCAGCAGCCAAGATTTATTCTCCGAGCCCCAGCATTTT
CASSQDLFSEPQHF
>13|TRBJ1-2|.|.|TRBV27
TGTGCCAGCAGTCCACGCCCTGGGCATGGCTACACCTTC
CASSPRPGHGYTF
>17|TRBJ2-1|.|TRBD2|TRBV7-6
TGTGCCAGCAGCACGGGGACGTTGGTAGCGGGATACAATGAGCAGTTCTTC
CASSTGTLVAGYNEQFF
>13|TRBJ2-5|few|.|TRBV2
TGTGCCAGCACCATGACAGTCCAAGAGACCCAGTACTTC
CASTMTVQETQYF
>15|TRBJ2-1|.|TRBD1|TRBV4-1
TGCGCCAGCAGGTTATTTGGGACAGGCACCAATGAGCAGTTCTTC
CASRLFGTGTNEQFF
>15|TRBJ2-7|.|.|TRBV7-6
TGTGCCAGCAGCCAAAGGGAGACCCCCCCCTACGAGCAGTACTTC
CASSQRETPPYEQYF
>14|TRBJ1-6|.|TRBD1|TRBV6-4
TGTGCCAGCAGTGACTCGACAGGGGGCTCACCCCTCCACTTT
CASSDSTGGSPLHF
>14|TRBJ2-3|.|.|TRBV30
TGTGCCTGGAGTGAGGATCCGTTCACAGATACGCAGTATTTT
CAWSEDPFTDTQYF
>18|TRBJ1-1|.|.|TRBV7-8
TGTGCCAGCAGCCTATTCCCCCCAAGGGAGGGTTCATGGACTGAAGCTTTCTTT
CASSLFPPREGSWTEAFF
>15|TRBJ2-5|.|TRBD1|TRBV4-2
TGTGCCAGCAGCCAATCGCTAGGGGGCAGGGAGACCCAGTACTTC
CASSQSLGGRETQYF
>15|TRBJ2-6|few|.|TRBV6-1
TGTGCCAGCAGCCTGGACAGCTCTGGGGCCAACGTCCTGACTTTC
CASSLDSSGANVLTF
>14|TRBJ2-3|.|.|TRBV9
TGTGCCAGCAGCGTAGGAGGGGGGAGTGATACGCAGTATTTT
CASSVGGGSDTQYF
>13|TRBJ1-5|many|.|TRBV7-8
TGTGCCAGCAGCTTAGGGGGGGGTCAGCCCCAGCATTTT
CASSLGGGQPQHF